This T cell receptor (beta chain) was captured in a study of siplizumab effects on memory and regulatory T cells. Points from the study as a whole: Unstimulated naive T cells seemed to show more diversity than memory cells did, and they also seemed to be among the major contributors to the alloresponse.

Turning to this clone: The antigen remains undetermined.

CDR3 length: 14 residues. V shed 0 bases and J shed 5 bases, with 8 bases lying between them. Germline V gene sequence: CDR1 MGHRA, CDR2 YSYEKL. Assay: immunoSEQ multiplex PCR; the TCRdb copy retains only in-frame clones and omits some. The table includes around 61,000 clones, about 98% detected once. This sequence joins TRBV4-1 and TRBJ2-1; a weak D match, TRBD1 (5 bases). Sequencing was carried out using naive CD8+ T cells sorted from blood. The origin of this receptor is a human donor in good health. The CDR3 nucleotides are TGCGCCAGCAGCCAAGAGGGCAGGGACAATGAGCAGTTCTTC. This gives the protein CASSQEGRDNEQFF.